Shown below are 25 T cell receptor beta chains from a single sample sequenced in a study of T cell responses to AZD1222 COVID-19 vaccine. Assay used: immunoSEQ multiplex PCR; TCRdb lists only in-frame clones, some missing. In the table there are 74,000 or so clones, roughly 85% of which are singletons. This material consisted of peripheral blood, taken on day 0 of AZD1222 vaccination. Receptor source: an adult in good health.

The chain uses TRBV6-4 and TRBJ2-1; possible D gene TRBD1, 6 bases. The CDR3 runs 13 residues. The germline gives CDR1 MRHNA, CDR2 SNTAGT. The ends were cut back, 3 bases at V and 9 bases at J, with 12 bases in the middle. In DNA, the CDR3 is TGTGCCAGCAGTGAACAGGGTGCCCGTGAGCAGTTCTTC. Translating gives CASSEQGAREQFF.

The rearrangement joins TRBV27 to TRBJ2-2; no firm D call. The V gene lost 2 bases and the J gene lost 0 bases, with 7 bases spanning the gap. CDR1 is MNHEY and CDR2 is SMNVEV in the germline V gene (reference sequence). The CDR3 sequence is 15 residues long. CDR3 in amino acids: CASSLPDANTGELFF. The CDR3 DNA sequence: TGTGCCAGCAGTTTACCTGACGCGAACACCGGGGAGCTGTTTTTT.

The table lists this clone with a few counts. The chain uses TRBV15 and TRBJ1-2, with 8 bases matching TRBD1. The CDR3 has 13 residues. Germline V gives CDR1 LNHNV, CDR2 YYDKDF (reference sequence). The V and J ends lost 2 bases and 6 bases, in that order; junction bases with no gene match: 2. The CDR3 region is CATSRLQGDGYTF. DNA for the CDR3: TGTGCCACCAGCAGACTACAGGGGGATGGCTACACCTTC.

V usage is TRBV5-4 and J usage is TRBJ2-7, with D hard to call. Germline CDR1 and CDR2: SGHNT and YYREEE (reference sequence). The CDR3 extends over 14 amino acids. V was trimmed by 3 bases and J by 4 bases, leaving 14 bases between them. The CDR3 bases are TGTGCCAGCAGCTGGGCCGAGGTGGCTTACGAGCAGTACTTC. Its protein product is CASSWAEVAYEQYF.

This clone was detected once. The chain couples TRBV5-1 to TRBJ1-4, with TRBD1 as a possible D gene (5 bases). This CDR3 is built from 15 residues. CDR1 and CDR2 from the germline V gene are SGHRS and YFSETQ. Deletions cut 2 bases from V and 5 bases from J, with 13 bases between. The CDR3 DNA reads as TGCGCCAGCAGCTTAGAGATGGGACCAAATGAAAAACTGTTTTTT. Its protein product is CASSLEMGPNEKLFF.

This sequence joins TRBV5-5 and TRBJ2-7; 7 bases are shared with TRBD1. Germline CDR1 is SGHKS and CDR2 is YYEKEE (reference sequence). The CDR3 totals 14 residues. The J segment lost 0 bases and the V segment lost 5 bases, leaving 5 bases of the junction unmatched. DNA of the CDR3: TGTGCCAGCAGAGGGACAGTTGACTCCTACGAGCAGTACTTC. Translation: CASRGTVDSYEQYF.

This clone was counted only a few times. The chain carries TRBV7-9 and TRBJ1-2; the match to TRBD1 covers 9 bases. The CDR3 runs to 14 residues. The V gene's germline CDR1 is SEHNR and CDR2 FQNEAQ (reference sequence). V dropped 9 bases and J dropped 1; count of bases not matched to a gene: 6. The CDR3 is CASGGDRDNYGYTF. As DNA, the CDR3 is TGTGCCAGTGGAGGGGACAGGGATAACTATGGCTACACCTTC.

The chain employs TRBV6-5 and TRBJ1-4; 9 positions match TRBD1. CDR3 length equals 15 residues. Germline V gene lookup returns CDR1 MNHEY and CDR2 SVGAGI. The J segment lost 5 bases and the V segment lost 2 bases, leaving 3 bases of the junction unmatched. CDR3 residues: CASSYQTGGNEKLFF. Written as DNA, the CDR3 is TGTGCCAGCAGTTACCAGACAGGGGGAAATGAAAAACTGTTTTTT.

This chain joins TRBV24-1 and TRBJ1-5; D gene unclear. Germline V gene sequence: CDR1 KGHDR, CDR2 SFDVKD. Trimming took 5 bases from V and 3 from J, leaving 7 bases between them. CDR3 length: 13 residues. The CDR3: CATSAAINQPQHF. In DNA, the CDR3 is TGTGCCACCAGTGCGGCTATCAATCAGCCCCAGCATTTT.

The V call is TRBV19, the J call TRBJ1-5; D is possibly TRBD1 (6 bases). Germline V gives CDR1 LNHDA, CDR2 SQIVND (reference sequence). The CDR3 runs to 15 residues. The V end was cut by 5 bases, the J end by 4 bases, with 15 bases between. The CDR3: CASSWTGTTNQPQHF. The CDR3 DNA reads TGTGCCAGTAGTTGGACCGGGACAACTAATCAGCCCCAGCATTTT.

Regarding this clone: Other DNA sequences in the sample encode the same CDR3. The V gene is TRBV5-4, the J gene TRBJ1-5; the match to TRBD1 covers 7 bases. Trimming cost V 4 bases and J 7 bases; bases outside gene matches: 11. Germline values: CDR1 SGHNT, CDR2 YYREEE (reference sequence). The CDR3 has 15 amino acids. In nucleotides, the CDR3 is TGTGCCAGCAGCATGTCGGGACAGCTGGGCCAGCCCCAGCATTTT. Its translation: CASSMSGQLGQPQHF.

This sequence joins TRBV9 and TRBJ2-2; D is uncertain. V was shortened by 4 bases and J by 5 bases, with 15 bases between the two germline ends. The CDR3 extends over 15 amino acids. CDR1 is SGDLS, CDR2 YYNGEE, per germline. CDR3 protein: CASSKELVQTGELFF. The CDR3 DNA sequence: TGTGCCAGCAGCAAAGAGCTAGTCCAAACCGGGGAGCTGTTTTTT. The entire variable domain, with the rest obtained from reference TRBV9 and TRBJ2-2, is as follows: DSGVTQTPKHLITATGQRVTLRCSPRSGDLSVYWYQQSLDQGLQFLIQYYNGEERAKGNILERFSAQQFPDLHSELNLSSLELGDSALYFCASSKELVQTGELFFGEGSRLTVL.

The genes are TRBV16 and TRBJ2-3, with a weak D call TRBD1 (6 bases). The CDR3 loop spans 15 amino acids. Trimming took off 1 base at V and 1 base at J, with 9 bases between the two ends. Per the germline V gene, CDR1 is KGHSY and CDR2 is FQNENV. The CDR3 region has the DNA TGTGCCAGCAGCCAATACGAGGGGGGCACAGATACGCAGTATTTT. Translation: CASSQYEGGTDTQYF.

The rearrangement uses TRBV2 and TRBJ1-5; 10 nucleotides align to TRBD1. The CDR3 totals 16 residues. Losses at the gene ends were 6 bases for V and 0 bases for J; bases not matched to a gene: 5. Germline V gene sequence: CDR1 SNHLY, CDR2 FYNNEI. The CDR3 DNA follows: TGTGCCAGCAGAAGGACAGGGGGTTATAGCAATCAGCCCCAGCATTTT. Its translation: CASRRTGGYSNQPQHF.

In nucleotides, the CDR3 is TGTGCCAGCAGCTCGACTAGCGGGGGATACCAAGAGACCCAGTACTTC. Its protein product is CASSSTSGGYQETQYF. V gene TRBV7-2 combines with J gene TRBJ2-5; 12 nucleotides match TRBD2. Germline values: CDR1 SGHTA, CDR2 FQGNSA. The CDR3 runs 16 residues. The junction had 3 bases not matched to a gene; V was cut back by 4 bases and J by 0 bases.

This rearrangement joins TRBV7-9 to TRBJ2-1; a possible D gene is TRBD2 (7 bases). V dropped 5 bases and J dropped 14 bases, with 25 bases sitting between them. The CDR3 extends over 15 amino acids. Germline CDR1 and CDR2: SEHNR and FQNEAQ (reference sequence). The CDR3 is CASSRSRLADSQEFF. Here the CDR3 DNA reads TGTGCCAGCAGCCGGTCCCGGCTAGCGGACAGTCAGGAGTTCTTC.

The chain employs TRBV2 and TRBJ1-2; TRBD1 agrees at 8 bases. Per germline, CDR1 SNHLY and CDR2 FYNNEI. With V trimmed by 5 bases and J by 8 bases, 13 bases remained unmatched. The length of the CDR3 is 15 residues. The DNA of the CDR3 is TGTGCCAGCAGTATGGGGACAGGTCGAATGGGCGGCTACACCTTC. Translating gives CASSMGTGRMGGYTF.

The chain combines TRBV28 with TRBJ1-1; D perhaps matches TRBD1 (6 bases). The V gene's germline CDR1 is MDHEN and CDR2 SYDVKM. This CDR3 comprises 14 residues. Trimming removed 1 base from V and 5 bases from J, with 11 bases in between. DNA of the CDR3: TGTGCCAGCAGTTTATTCACAGGGAGTACTGAAGCTTTCTTT. It codes for CASSLFTGSTEAFF.

This chain joins TRBV7-2 and TRBJ2-7; D uncertain. Germline assignment: CDR1 SGHTA and CDR2 FQGNSA. CDR3 size: 13 residues. Trimming shortened V by 1 base and J by 3 bases, and 7 bases separated the two germline ends. DNA of the CDR3: TGTGCCAGCAGCTTAGTGGGGATCTACGAGCAGTACTTC. Its protein product is CASSLVGIYEQYF.

The V and J genes are TRBV19 and TRBJ1-4; 7 bases fit TRBD1. Germline CDR1 and CDR2: LNHDA and SQIVND (reference sequence). The CDR3 sequence is 15 residues long. V gave up 8 bases and J gave up 8 bases; unmatched junction bases: 14. DNA for the CDR3: TGTGCCAGTGCCCCCCTGGGGACAGTAGAAGAAAAACTGTTTTTT. Amino acids: CASAPLGTVEEKLFF.

The chain links TRBV5-4 to TRBJ1-2; maybe TRBD1 (6 bases). The CDR3 is made up of 15 amino acids. Germline V gene data show CDR1 as SGHNT and CDR2 as YYREEE (reference sequence). V dropped 4 bases and J dropped 3 bases, with 16 bases sitting between them. The CDR3 sequence: CASSPDGGRDYGYTF. DNA for the CDR3: TGTGCCAGCAGCCCGGATGGGGGGCGCGACTATGGCTACACCTTC.

The chain couples TRBV9 to TRBJ1-2; perhaps TRBD1 as D (6 bases). The length of the CDR3 is 15 residues. The V end lost 3 bases, the J end lost 7 bases, and 19 bases lay between the germline ends. Per germline, CDR1 SGDLS and CDR2 YYNGEE. CDR3 DNA: TGTGCCAGCAGCGACACGACAGGCGCAAGTGGTGGCTACACCTTC. Residues: CASSDTTGASGGYTF.

The J gene is TRBJ1-1, the V gene TRBV5-4; D gene uncertain. Trimming took 4 bases from V and 1 from J, leaving 8 bases between them. This CDR3 has 13 residues. CDR1 and CDR2 (germline): SGHNT, YYREEE (reference sequence). CDR3 protein: CASSPDPNTEAFF. The CDR3, as DNA: TGTGCCAGCAGCCCAGACCCGAACACTGAAGCTTTCTTT.

This clone was seen only once. This rearrangement joins TRBV9 to TRBJ2-4, with a possible D match to TRBD1 (6 bases). The CDR3 spans 15 residues. V dropped 1 base and J dropped 9 bases, with 17 bases sitting between them. The germline V gene has CDR1 SGDLS and CDR2 YYNGEE. The CDR3 loop is CASSVSPGPRGIQYF. The CDR3 DNA reads as TGTGCCAGCAGCGTATCTCCCGGGCCCAGGGGCATTCAGTACTTC.

The V gene is TRBV6-6, the J gene TRBJ1-5; D is unclear. Trimming removed 0 bases at V and 5 bases at J, with 5 bases between. This CDR3 is 13 amino acids long. Germline CDR1 and CDR2: MNHNY and SVGAGI (reference sequence). The CDR3 here is CASSYSNDQPQHF. For the CDR3, the DNA is TGTGCCAGCAGTTACTCGAATGATCAGCCCCAGCATTTT.